The text below deals with one TCR beta chain. This sample was taken from a study of CD8 T cells in Susac syndrome. Random hexamers were used to reverse transcribe an amount of roughly 0.5 to 1 ug RNA. Via MiXCR, TCRdb re-called the immunoSEQ multiplex PCR reads, giving one row per CDR3 protein. Found here are roughly 250,000 distinct CDR3 sequences, about 96% of them singletons; the top ten hold about 0.1%. Material for sequencing was CD4+ T cells from PBMCs. This TCR derives from a human donor with Susac syndrome.

This CDR3 reads CSVASSGELFF. Here the CDR3 DNA reads TGCAGCGTTGCATCATCGGGGGAGCTGTTTTTT. The gene calls are TRBV29-1 and TRBJ2-2; D not resolved. Trimming cost V 4 bases and J 8 bases, with 8 bases left between them. The CDR3 extends over 11 amino acids. The germline V gene encodes CDR1 SQVTM and CDR2 ANQGSEA.